The 8 T cell receptor beta chains reported below all come from one sample, sequenced in a study of blood T cell repertoires in COVID-19. Measured with immunoSEQ multiplex PCR; TCRdb has only the in-frame clones, and not every one. The sample contains about 160,000 clones, over 80% of which appear only once. The material sequenced was peripheral blood. These receptors originate from a woman between 50 and 59 years old with acute or convalescent COVID-19.

This chain joins TRBV28 and TRBJ1-1, with D possibly matching TRBD1 (6 bases). The CDR3 consists of 14 residues. CDR1 and CDR2 from the germline V gene are MDHEN and SYDVKM. Trimming removed 2 bases from V and 10 bases from J, with 17 bases in between. The DNA of the CDR3 is TGTGCCAGCAGTTTAGCAACAGGGCTCAGGGGAGCTTTCTTT. Its protein is CASSLATGLRGAFF.

The chain joins TRBV27 to TRBJ2-2, with D possibly matching TRBD2 (6 bases). V dropped 6 bases and J dropped 2 bases, with 10 bases sitting between them. This CDR3 has 14 amino acids. Per the germline V gene, CDR1 is MNHEY and CDR2 is SMNVEV (reference sequence). DNA of the CDR3: TGTGCCAGCAGCCTCGGGAGAAACACCGGGGAGCTGTTTTTT. This codes for CASSLGRNTGELFF.

This chain links TRBV2 with TRBJ1-6; a possible D gene is TRBD1 (5 bases). This CDR3 contains 14 residues. Germline loops: CDR1 SNHLY, CDR2 FYNNEI. With 6 bases removed from V and 9 bases from J, the gap between germline ends came to 15 bases. The CDR3 bases are TGTGCCAGCAGACCGGGACTTCTAGTTTCACCCCTCCACTTT. This translates into CASRPGLLVSPLHF.

The chain combines TRBV30 with TRBJ2-2; D ambiguous. The CDR3 has 13 amino acids. Per germline, CDR1 GTSNPN and CDR2 SVGIG (reference sequence). Trimming shortened V by 4 bases and J by 3 bases, and 9 bases separated the two germline ends. DNA of the CDR3: TGTGCCTGGATTCCCCCTTACACCGGGGAGCTGTTTTTT. Its translation: CAWIPPYTGELFF.

The genes are TRBV10-3 and TRBJ2-7; 8 bases agree with TRBD1. Germline-derived CDR1 and CDR2 are ENHRY and SYGVKD. The CDR3 covers 15 residues. Trimming cost V 2 bases and J 3 bases; bases outside gene matches: 6. The CDR3 DNA reads TGTGCCATCAGTGAGCCTGGGACAGGAGGCTACGAGCAGTACTTC. Protein: CAISEPGTGGYEQYF.

This chain links TRBV19 with TRBJ1-1; no reliable D call. The CDR3 runs 17 residues. In germline, CDR1 is LNHDA, CDR2 SQIVND (reference sequence). V shed 1 base and J shed 0 bases, with 15 bases lying between them. The CDR3 DNA is TGTGCCAGTAGTATAGGCGGCGGTCGGTTCATGAACACTGAAGCTTTCTTT. Encoded protein: CASSIGGGRFMNTEAFF.

This clone was seen once. DNA for the CDR3: TGTGCCACCAGCGGGAGGGCAGCCTACAATGAGCAGTTCTTC. It codes for CATSGRAAYNEQFF. The chain combines TRBV2 with TRBJ2-1; 10 bases are shared with TRBD2. Trimming removed 10 bases from V and 2 bases from J; junction bases left unmatched: 5. CDR3 length: 14 amino acids. The germline V gene encodes CDR1 SNHLY and CDR2 FYNNEI.

This sequence joins TRBV7-9 and TRBJ2-7, with 13 bases that match TRBD2. Germline assignment: CDR1 SEHNR and CDR2 FQNEAQ (reference sequence). The trim removed 5 bases at V and 5 bases at J, leaving 6 bases unmatched. This CDR3 has 15 residues. The CDR3 spells CASSPGTSGIDEQYF. CDR3 sequence (DNA): TGTGCCAGCAGCCCCGGGACTAGCGGGATCGACGAGCAGTACTTC.